This T cell receptor beta chain was captured in a study of response to subunit inactivated influenza vaccine. CDR1 and CDR2 from the germline V gene are ENHRY and SYGVKD. This CDR3 spans 16 amino acids. The V gene end was trimmed by 0 bases and the J gene end by 2 bases; junction bases not matched to a gene: 3. TCRdb recomputed calls from the RT-PCR reads with MiXCR, one row per CDR3 protein. The repertoire holds 530,000 or so distinct CDR3 sequences, with about 25% as singletons. Study results and caveats: The study's authors posited that every seasonal influenza vaccination enlists few new T cells.

This clonotype was picked up a small number of times. No antigen is known for it. This receptor was taken from a man in his forties or fifties who received an inactivated influenza vaccine. Sequences were derived from CD4+ T cells sorted from PBMCs, sampled more than 4 days after vaccination. The chain couples TRBV10-3 to TRBJ2-3, with 9 bases matching TRBD2. The CDR3 DNA sequence: TGTGCCATCAGTGAGTCTGCGGGAGGGGCCACAGATACGCAGTATTTT. It is translated as CAISESAGGATDTQYF.